This TCR beta chain originates from a study of cytomegalovirus exposure and HLA in healthy donors. Overall study context: Roughly 180 million T cells yielded 90 million to 130 million unique TCR beta sequences, as an earlier analysis found. General observations from the study: For most TCR sequences rarity was the rule, although some public TCRs occurred in many donors. Data from an earlier analysis indicated that most TCR beta V segments were productive either about 87% or about 30% of the time.

Germline-derived CDR1 and CDR2 are SGHTA and FQGNSA. With 3 bases removed from V and 0 bases from J, the gap between germline ends came to 12 bases. The CDR3 covers 16 residues. A remark on this clone: Its specificity is not known.

The PCR contained 60 Vbeta and 13 Jbeta primers. Method: immunoSEQ multiplex PCR; TCRdb's copy keeps in-frame clones and lacks some. The profile shows tens of thousands of clones, more than 60% of them singletons. Every donor was a healthy person donating bone marrow. The chain recombines TRBV7-2 with TRBJ2-1; perhaps TRBD2 as D (6 bases). Sequenced sample: PBMCs. The source of this sequence is a man aged 45-60 years in good health and CMV-seropositive. The CDR3 DNA reads TGTGCCAGCAGCTTTAGACTAGTGGGCTCCTACAATGAGCAGTTCTTC. Its protein is CASSFRLVGSYNEQFF.